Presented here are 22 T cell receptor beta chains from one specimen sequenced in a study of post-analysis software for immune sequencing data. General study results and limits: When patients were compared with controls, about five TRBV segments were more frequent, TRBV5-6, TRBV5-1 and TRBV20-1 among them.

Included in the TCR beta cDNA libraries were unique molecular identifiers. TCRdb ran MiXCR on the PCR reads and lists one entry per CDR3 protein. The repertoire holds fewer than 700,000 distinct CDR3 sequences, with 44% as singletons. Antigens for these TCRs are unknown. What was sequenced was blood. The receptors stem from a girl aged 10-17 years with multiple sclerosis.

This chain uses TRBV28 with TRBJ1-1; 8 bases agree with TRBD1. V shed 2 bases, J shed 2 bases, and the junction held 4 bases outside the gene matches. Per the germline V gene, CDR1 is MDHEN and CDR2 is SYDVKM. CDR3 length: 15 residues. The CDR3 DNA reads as TGTGCCAGCAGTTTACTCGGGACAGGCAACACTGAAGCTTTCTTT. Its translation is CASSLLGTGNTEAFF. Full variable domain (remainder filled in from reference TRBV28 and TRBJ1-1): DVKVTQSSRYLVKRTGEKVFLECVQDMDHENMFWYRQDPGLGLRLIYFSYDVKMKEKGDIPEGYSVSREKKERFSLILESASTNQTSMYLCASSLLGTGNTEAFFGQGTRLTVV.

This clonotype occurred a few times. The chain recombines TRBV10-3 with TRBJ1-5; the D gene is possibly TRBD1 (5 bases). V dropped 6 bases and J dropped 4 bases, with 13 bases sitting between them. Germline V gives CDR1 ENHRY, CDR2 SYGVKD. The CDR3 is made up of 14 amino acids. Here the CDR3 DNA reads TGTGCCATCAGCCAGGGTACGAATAATCAGCCCCAGCATTTT. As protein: CAISQGTNNQPQHF.

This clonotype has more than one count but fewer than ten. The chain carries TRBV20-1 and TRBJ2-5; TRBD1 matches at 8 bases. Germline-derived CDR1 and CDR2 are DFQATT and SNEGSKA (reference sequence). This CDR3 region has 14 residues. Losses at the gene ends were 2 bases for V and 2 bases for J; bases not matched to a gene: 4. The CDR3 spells CSARKGQGQETQYF. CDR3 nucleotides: TGCAGTGCTAGAAAAGGACAGGGACAAGAGACCCAGTACTTC.

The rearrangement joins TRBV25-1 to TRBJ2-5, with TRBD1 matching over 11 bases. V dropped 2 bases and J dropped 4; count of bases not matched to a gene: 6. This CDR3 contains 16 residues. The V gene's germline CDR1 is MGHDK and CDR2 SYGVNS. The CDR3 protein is CASSEKLGTGGETQYF. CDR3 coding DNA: TGTGCCAGCAGTGAAAAGCTAGGGACAGGGGGAGAGACCCAGTACTTC.

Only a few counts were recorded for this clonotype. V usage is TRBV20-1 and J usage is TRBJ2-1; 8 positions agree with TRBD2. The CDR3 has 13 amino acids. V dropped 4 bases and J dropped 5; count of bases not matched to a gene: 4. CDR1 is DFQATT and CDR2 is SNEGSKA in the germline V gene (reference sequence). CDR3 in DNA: TGCAGTGCTACGGGGGGGCCCAACAATGAGCAGTTCTTC. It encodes CSATGGPNNEQFF.

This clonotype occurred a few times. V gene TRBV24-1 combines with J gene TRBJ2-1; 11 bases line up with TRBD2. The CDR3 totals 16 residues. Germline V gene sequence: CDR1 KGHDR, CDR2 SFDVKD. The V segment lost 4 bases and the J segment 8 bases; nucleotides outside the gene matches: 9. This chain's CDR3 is CATSDASSGGRDEQFF. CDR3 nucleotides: TGTGCCACCAGTGACGCTTCTAGCGGGGGGCGTGATGAGCAGTTCTTC.

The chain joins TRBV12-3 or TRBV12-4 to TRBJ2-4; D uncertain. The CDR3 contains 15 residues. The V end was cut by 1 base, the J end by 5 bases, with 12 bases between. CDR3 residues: CASSLEIVGENIQYF. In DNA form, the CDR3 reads TGTGCCAGCAGTTTAGAGATCGTGGGTGAAAACATTCAGTACTTC.

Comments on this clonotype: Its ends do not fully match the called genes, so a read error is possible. This CDR3 is CANSPSPKGLHYGYTF. Here the CDR3 DNA reads TGTGCCAACAGTCCAAGCCCCAAGGGGCTACACTATGGCTACACCTTC. The J gene is TRBJ1-2, the V gene TRBV27; D is possibly TRBD1 (5 bases). Germline V gives CDR1 MNHEY, CDR2 SMNVEV (reference sequence). There are 16 residues in the CDR3.

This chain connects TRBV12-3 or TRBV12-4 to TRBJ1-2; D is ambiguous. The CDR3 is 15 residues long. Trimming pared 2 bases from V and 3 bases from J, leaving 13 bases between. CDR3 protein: CASSLWAGRDYGYTF. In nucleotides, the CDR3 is TGTGCCAGCAGTTTATGGGCAGGAAGAGACTATGGCTACACCTTC.

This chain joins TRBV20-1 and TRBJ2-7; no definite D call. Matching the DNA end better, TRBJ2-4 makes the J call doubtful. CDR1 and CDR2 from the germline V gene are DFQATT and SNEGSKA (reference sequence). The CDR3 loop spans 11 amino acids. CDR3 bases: TGCAGTGCTAGAGATCCCCCCATTCAGTACTTC. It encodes CSARDPPIQYF.

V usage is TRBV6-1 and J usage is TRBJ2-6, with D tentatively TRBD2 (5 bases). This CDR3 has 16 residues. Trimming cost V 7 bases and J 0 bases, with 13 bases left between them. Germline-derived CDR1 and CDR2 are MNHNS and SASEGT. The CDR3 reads CASMWEPFSGANVLTF. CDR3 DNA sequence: TGTGCCAGCATGTGGGAGCCCTTCTCTGGGGCCAACGTCCTGACTTTC.

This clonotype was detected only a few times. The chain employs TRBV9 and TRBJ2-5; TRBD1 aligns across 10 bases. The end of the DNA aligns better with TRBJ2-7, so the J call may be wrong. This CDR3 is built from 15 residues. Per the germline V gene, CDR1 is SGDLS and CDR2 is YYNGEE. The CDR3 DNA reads TGTGCCAGCAGCGTGGGGGGACAGGGGCCCCACGAGCAGTACTTC. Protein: CASSVGGQGPHEQYF.

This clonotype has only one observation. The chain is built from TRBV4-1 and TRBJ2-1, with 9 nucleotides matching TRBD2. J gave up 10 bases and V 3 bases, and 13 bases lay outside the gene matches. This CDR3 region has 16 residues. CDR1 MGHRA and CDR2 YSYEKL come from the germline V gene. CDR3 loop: CASSHPSGAARREQFF. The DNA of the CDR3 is TGCGCCAGCAGCCATCCTAGCGGGGCTGCAAGAAGGGAGCAGTTCTTC.

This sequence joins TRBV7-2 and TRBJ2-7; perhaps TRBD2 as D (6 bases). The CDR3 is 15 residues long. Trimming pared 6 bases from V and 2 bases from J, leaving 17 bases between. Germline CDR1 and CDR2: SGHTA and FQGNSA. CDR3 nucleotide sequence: TGTGCCAGCAGTCCCAACGGAGGGGCCGCCTACGAGCAGTACTTC. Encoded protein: CASSPNGGAAYEQYF.

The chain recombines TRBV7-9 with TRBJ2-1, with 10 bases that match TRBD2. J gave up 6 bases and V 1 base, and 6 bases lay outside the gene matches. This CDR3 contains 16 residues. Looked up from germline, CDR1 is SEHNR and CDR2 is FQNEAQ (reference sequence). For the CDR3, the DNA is TGTGCCAGCAGCTTAGGGACTAGCGGAGTCTGCAATGAGCAGTTCTTC. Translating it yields CASSLGTSGVCNEQFF.

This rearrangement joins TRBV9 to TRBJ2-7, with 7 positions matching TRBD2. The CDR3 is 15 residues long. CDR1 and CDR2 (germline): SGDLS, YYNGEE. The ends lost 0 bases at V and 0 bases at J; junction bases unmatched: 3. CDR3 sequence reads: CASSVGPGGSYEQYF. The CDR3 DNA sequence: TGTGCCAGCAGCGTAGGGCCGGGGGGCTCCTACGAGCAGTACTTC.

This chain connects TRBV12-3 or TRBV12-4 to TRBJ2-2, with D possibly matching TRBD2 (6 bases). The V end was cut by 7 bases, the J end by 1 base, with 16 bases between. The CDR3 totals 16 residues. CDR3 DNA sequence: TGTGCCAGCACGAACTTCGTGGGAGGGAACACCGGGGAGCTGTTTTTT. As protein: CASTNFVGGNTGELFF.

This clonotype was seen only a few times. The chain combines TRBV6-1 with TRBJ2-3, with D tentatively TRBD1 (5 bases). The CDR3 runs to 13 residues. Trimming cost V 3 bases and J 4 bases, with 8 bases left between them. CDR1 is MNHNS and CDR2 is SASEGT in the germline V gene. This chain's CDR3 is CASSDRAPDTQYF. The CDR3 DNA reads TGTGCCAGCAGTGACAGGGCACCAGATACGCAGTATTTT.

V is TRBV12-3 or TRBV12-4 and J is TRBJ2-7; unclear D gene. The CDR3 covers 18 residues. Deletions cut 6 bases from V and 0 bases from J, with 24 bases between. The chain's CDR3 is CASSPGLGIGRNSYEQYF. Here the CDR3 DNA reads TGTGCCAGCAGCCCTGGTTTAGGGATCGGACGTAACTCCTACGAGCAGTACTTC.

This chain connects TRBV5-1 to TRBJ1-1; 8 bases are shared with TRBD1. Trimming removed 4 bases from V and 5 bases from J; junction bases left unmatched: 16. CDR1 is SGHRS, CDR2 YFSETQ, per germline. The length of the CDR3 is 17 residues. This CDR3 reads CASSPLFGQGGRTEAFF. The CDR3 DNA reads TGCGCCAGCAGCCCCCTGTTCGGACAGGGCGGTCGGACTGAAGCTTTCTTT.

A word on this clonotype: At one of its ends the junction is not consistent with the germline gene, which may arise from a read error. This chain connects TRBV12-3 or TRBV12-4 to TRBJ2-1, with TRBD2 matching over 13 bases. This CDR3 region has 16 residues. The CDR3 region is CASRHGLAGAYSEQFF. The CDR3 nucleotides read TGTGCCAGCAGACATGGACTAGCGGGAGCATACAGTGAGCAGTTCTTC.

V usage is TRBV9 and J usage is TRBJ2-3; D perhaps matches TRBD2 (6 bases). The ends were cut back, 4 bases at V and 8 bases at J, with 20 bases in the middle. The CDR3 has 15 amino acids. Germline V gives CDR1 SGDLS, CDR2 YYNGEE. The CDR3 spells CASSPPGRSGGTQYF. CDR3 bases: TGTGCCAGCAGCCCTCCCGGACGGTCCGGGGGTACGCAGTATTTT.